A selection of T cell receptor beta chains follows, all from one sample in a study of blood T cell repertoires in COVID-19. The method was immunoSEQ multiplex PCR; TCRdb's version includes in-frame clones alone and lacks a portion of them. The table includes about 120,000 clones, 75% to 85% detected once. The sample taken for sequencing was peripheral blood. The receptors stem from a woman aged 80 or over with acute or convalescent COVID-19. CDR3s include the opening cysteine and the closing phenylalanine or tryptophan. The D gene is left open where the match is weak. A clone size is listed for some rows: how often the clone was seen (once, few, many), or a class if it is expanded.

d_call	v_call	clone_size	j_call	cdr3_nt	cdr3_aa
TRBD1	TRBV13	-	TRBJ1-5	TGTGCCAGCAGCTTAGGGACAGGGGAGAATCAGCCCCAGCATTTT	CASSLGTGENQPQHF
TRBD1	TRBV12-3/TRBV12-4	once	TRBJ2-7	TGTGCCAGCAGCTCCGACAGGGACAACGAGCAGTACTTC	CASSSDRDNEQYF
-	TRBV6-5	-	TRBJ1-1	TGTGCCAGCAGTAAATCGGACAGGAACACTGAAGCTTTCTTT	CASSKSDRNTEAFF
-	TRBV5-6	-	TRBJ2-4	TGTGCCAGCAGCTCCGGACAAATTCAGTACTTC	CASSSGQIQYF
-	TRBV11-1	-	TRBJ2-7	TGTGCCAGCAGCTTAGCCCGTTTCTCCTACGAGCAGTACTTC	CASSLARFSYEQYF
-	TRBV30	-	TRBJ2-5	TGTGCCTGGAATCGACAGAGCCAAGAGACCCAGTACTTC	CAWNRQSQETQYF
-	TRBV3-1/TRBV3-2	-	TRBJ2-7	TGTGCCAGCAGCCCGACCCTAACGAGGGGGGGACTTCTCGAGCAGTACTTC	CASSPTLTRGGLLEQYF
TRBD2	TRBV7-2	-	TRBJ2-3	TGTGCCAGCAGCTTGGTCGGGACTAGCGGGGGAGGGGATACGCAGTATTTT	CASSLVGTSGGGDTQYF
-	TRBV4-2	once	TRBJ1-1	TGTGCCAGCAGCCAAGATATCACCAGGGAAGCTTTCTTT	CASSQDITREAFF
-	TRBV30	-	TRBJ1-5	TGTGCCTGGAGGCAGGGGAATCAGCCCCAGCATTTT	CAWRQGNQPQHF
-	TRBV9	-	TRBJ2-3	TGTGCCAGCAGCGGTGGTGGGAGCGGGAGCACAGATACGCAGTATTTT	CASSGGGSGSTDTQYF
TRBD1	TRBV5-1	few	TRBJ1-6	TGCGCCAGCAGCCCTGCGCCGGGACAGCTGAATTCACCCCTCCACTTT	CASSPAPGQLNSPLHF
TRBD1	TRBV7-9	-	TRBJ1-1	TGTGCCAGCAGCCCGACAGGGATTGAAGCTTTCTTT	CASSPTGIEAFF
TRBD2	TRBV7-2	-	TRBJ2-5	TGTGCCAGCAGCCCCTATCCGCGGGGGGGCCCCGAGACCCAGTACTTC	CASSPYPRGGPETQYF
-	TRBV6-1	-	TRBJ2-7	TGTGCCAGCAGTGAACCGCTCTACGTCTACGAGCAGTACTTC	CASSEPLYVYEQYF
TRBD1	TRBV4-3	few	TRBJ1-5	TGCGCCAGCAGTCCAACAGGGGACCAGCCCCAGCATTTT	CASSPTGDQPQHF
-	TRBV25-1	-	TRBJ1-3	TGTGCCAGCAGAAGAACAGGGAGCTCTGGAAACACCATATATTTT	CASRRTGSSGNTIYF
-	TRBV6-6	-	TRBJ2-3	TGTGCCAGCAGGTCCTCCCACGGTGCCGACACAGATACGCAGTATTTT	CASRSSHGADTDTQYF
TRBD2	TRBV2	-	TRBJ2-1	TGTGCCAGCATTGGACCGGGACTAGTAATTAATGAGCAGTTCTTC	CASIGPGLVINEQFF
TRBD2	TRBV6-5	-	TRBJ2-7	TGTGCCAGCAGCTCCTGGACTAGCGGGGCCTACGAGCAGTACTTC	CASSSWTSGAYEQYF
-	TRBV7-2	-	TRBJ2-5	TGTGCCAGCAGCCCCTCGGGGGGCCGAGAGACCCAGTACTTC	CASSPSGGRETQYF
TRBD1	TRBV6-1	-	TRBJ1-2	TGTGCCAGCAGTGAGATCCCGGGACAGGGATATGGCTACACCTTC	CASSEIPGQGYGYTF
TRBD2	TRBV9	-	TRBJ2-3	TGTGCCAGCAGCCGGACTAGCGGTCCCACAGATACGCAGTATTTT	CASSRTSGPTDTQYF
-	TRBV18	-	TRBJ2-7	TGTGCCAGCTCAGCTCTAGCCTACGAGCAGTACTTC	CASSALAYEQYF
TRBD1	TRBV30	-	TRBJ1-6	TGTGCCTTTACAGGGGACTATAATTCACCCCTCCACTTT	CAFTGDYNSPLHF
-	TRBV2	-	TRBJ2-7	TGTGCCAGCAGTGAACAGGGGACGGGCTACGAGCAGTACTTC	CASSEQGTGYEQYF
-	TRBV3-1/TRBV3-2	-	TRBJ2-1	TGTGCCAGCAGCCAAATGATACACGATGAGCAGTTCTTC	CASSQMIHDEQFF
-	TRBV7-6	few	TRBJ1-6	TGTGCCAGCAGCTCGGACAGCCGGAATAATTCACCCCTCCACTTT	CASSSDSRNNSPLHF
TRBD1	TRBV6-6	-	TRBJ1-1	TGTGCCAGCGGAACTTTACAGGGGAGCCCTGAAGCTTTCTTT	CASGTLQGSPEAFF
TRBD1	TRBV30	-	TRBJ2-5	TGTGCCTGGAGTGTTCAGGGGGCGGAGACCCAGTACTTC	CAWSVQGAETQYF
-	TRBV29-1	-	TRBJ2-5	TGCAGCGCCGAAGTAGCGGAGAGGGGTGAGACCCAGTACTTC	CSAEVAERGETQYF
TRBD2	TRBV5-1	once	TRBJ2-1	TGCGCCAGCAACCCGGAGGGAGGGTCCTACAATGAGCAGTTCTTC	CASNPEGGSYNEQFF
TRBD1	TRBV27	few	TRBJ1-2	TGTGCCAGCAGTCTTACAGGGGGTCCAGGCTATGGCTACACCTTC	CASSLTGGPGYGYTF
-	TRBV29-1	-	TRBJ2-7	TGCAGCGTTCTCGGGTGGGTCGCCTACGAGCAGTACTTC	CSVLGWVAYEQYF
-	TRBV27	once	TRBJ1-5	TGTGCCAGCAGTTCCCGACAGGCCAATCAGCCCCAGCATTTT	CASSSRQANQPQHF
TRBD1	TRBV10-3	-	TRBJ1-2	TGTGCCAAAAGCCGGGGACAGGGGGATGGCTACACCTTC	CAKSRGQGDGYTF
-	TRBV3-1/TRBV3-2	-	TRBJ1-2	TGTGCCAGCAGCCATGGGGCGAATACCAACTATGGCTACACCTTC	CASSHGANTNYGYTF
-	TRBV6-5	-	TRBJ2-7	TGTGCCAGCAGTTCACTCCAGGGTATGGTGAACGAGCAGTACTTC	CASSSLQGMVNEQYF
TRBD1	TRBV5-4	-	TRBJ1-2	TGTGCCAGCAGCTGGGACAGAAACTATGGCTACACCTTC	CASSWDRNYGYTF
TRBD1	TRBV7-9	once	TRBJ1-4	TGTGCCAGCAGCGCACGAACCGACAGGGCGGTGGGGGAAAAACTGTTTTTT	CASSARTDRAVGEKLFF
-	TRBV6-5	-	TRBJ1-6	TGTGCCAGCAGCTCCGGGCAGGGGTGGGGATCACCCCTCCACTTT	CASSSGQGWGSPLHF
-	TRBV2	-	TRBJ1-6	TGTGCCTTAGCGGTTTCTCGGCTTAATTCACCCCTCCACTTT	CALAVSRLNSPLHF
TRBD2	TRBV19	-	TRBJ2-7	TGTGCCAGTCTTAAGGGCCTAGCGGGAGCCTCGGGGTCCTACGAGCAGTACTTC	CASLKGLAGASGSYEQYF
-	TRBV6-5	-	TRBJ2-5	TGTGCCAGCACGAGGTTACAAGAGACCCAGTACTTC	CASTRLQETQYF
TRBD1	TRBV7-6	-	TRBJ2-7	TGTGCCAGCAGCCGGGGGCCCACGGGACAGGGGGCGGCCTACGAGCAGTACTTC	CASSRGPTGQGAAYEQYF
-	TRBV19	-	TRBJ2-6	TGTGCCAGTAGTATTGGGCAGGGCTTGGCCAACGTCCTGACTTTC	CASSIGQGLANVLTF
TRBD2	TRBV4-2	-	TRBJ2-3	TGTGCCAGCAGCCCCAGGGGGCGTAAGACTAGCGGGAGGGGGACAGATACGCAGTATTTT	CASSPRGRKTSGRGTDTQYF
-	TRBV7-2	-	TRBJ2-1	TGTGCCAGCAGCCCGCAGGGGCTTGAGCAGTTCTTC	CASSPQGLEQFF
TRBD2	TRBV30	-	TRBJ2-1	TGTGCCTGGAGTGGGGGACTAGCGGGTTCTTGGGGCTACAATGAGCAGTTCTTC	CAWSGGLAGSWGYNEQFF
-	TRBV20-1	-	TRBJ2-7	TGCAGTGCTCAGGAGGTGGTGCAGTACTTC	CSAQEVVQYF
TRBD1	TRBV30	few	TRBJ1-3	TGTGCCTGGAGCGGGGGATTGGACAGGAAGGACACCATATATTTT	CAWSGGLDRKDTIYF
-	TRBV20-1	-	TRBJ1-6	TGCAGTGCTAGTGTGGGCAGGGTCCTATATTCACCCCTCCACTTT	CSASVGRVLYSPLHF
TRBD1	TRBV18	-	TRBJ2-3	TGTGCCAGCTCACCGGGATCCCGAGGACAGGGGGCGATAGATACGCAGTATTTT	CASSPGSRGQGAIDTQYF
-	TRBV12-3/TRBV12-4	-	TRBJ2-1	TGTGCCAGCAGTTTGGACTACTACAATGAGCAGTTCTTC	CASSLDYYNEQFF
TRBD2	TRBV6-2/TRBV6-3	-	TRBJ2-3	TGTGCCAGCAGTTACCCGTCGAGGGGACTAGCGGCCTCAGATACGCAGTATTTT	CASSYPSRGLAASDTQYF
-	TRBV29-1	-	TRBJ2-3	TGCAGCGTCCTCGGAGACGACTCGAGCACAGATACGCAGTATTTT	CSVLGDDSSTDTQYF
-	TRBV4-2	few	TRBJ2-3	TGTGCCAGCAGCCCGGGAGTCTCAGATACGCAGTATTTT	CASSPGVSDTQYF